This T cell receptor beta chain comes out of a study of T cells in Graves' hyperthyroidism and ophthalmopathy (dated by TCRdb to the late 2010s). With respect to the entire study: Peripheral blood samples were taken at initial diagnosis, before any treatment was given. TCR V-J signatures able to tell the groups apart were searched for in a discovery cohort of 90 to 100 patients, of whom approximately 40 had Graves' ophthalmopathy and 57 had stable Graves' hyperthyroidism. Following sampling, methimazole starting at 30 mg daily was given to hyperthyroidism patients, and high-dose intravenous methylprednisolone was given to ophthalmopathy patients. The study also compared thyroid tissue and blood T-cell repertoires from five or six Graves' hyperthyroidism patients. The 100 discovery patients were randomly split 7:3 into training and test sets. Prospective prediction of ophthalmopathy was tested in an independent validation cohort consisting of 18 to 20 hyperthyroidism patients and around 17 patients who later progressed to ophthalmopathy. According to the paper, TCR Vbeta CDR3 sequencing was carried out on 135 peripheral blood samples, which came from 40 to 45 ophthalmopathy, 75 to 80 hyperthyroidism and roughly 17 progressor patients. Broad study findings and their caveats: Most expanded thyroid clonotypes (frequency above 0.001) were also detected in blood, suggesting blood repertoires may reflect thyroid immune responses. A 13 V-J signature model separated ophthalmopathy from stable hyperthyroidism, with nearly 90% sensitivity and around 84% specificity in cross-validation and 80%/75% in testing. Sample size was not statistically predetermined, and investigators were not blinded to group allocation. In validation, the model predicted progression to ophthalmopathy with roughly 70% sensitivity and approximately 72% specificity, a median of around six months before onset.

Amplification of TCR beta CDR3 regions was carried out from RNA transcripts. The first round of RT-PCR for the TCR CDR3 was performed with the HTBI primer set and the Qiagen OneStep RT-PCR kit. A second multiplex PCR round built the libraries, followed by size selection and purification. Sequencing of the libraries was done on an Illumina HiSeq2000 using paired-end 100 bp reads. In the source study's methods: SOAPnuke was used to process the raw data, removing reads that contained adapters or uncalled bases, had a mean Phred below 15, or lacked an exact match to the constant primer or identifier. COPE v1.2.5 was used to merge high-quality paired reads, and clonotypes were defined as unique nucleotide sequences. MiTCR v1.1 was used to align the clonotypes against IMGT TRBV, TRBD and TRBJ reference segments. Only V-J combinations with frequency above 0.0001, covering approximately 99% of repertoires, were analysed. A TCS score was defined as the ratio of F50 (clonal expansion) to E x V (chaos), with BLOSUM62-based TCRdist applied between CDR3 peptides within each V-J. Welch's t-statistics and random forest reduced just over 500 V-J features to 13, which were used in a naive Bayes classifier (R e1071). The public reads were quality trimmed at Q25 with fastp and then assembled into clones with MiXCR by TCRdb, keeping productive beta chains. Every distinct CDR3 protein forms one entry, paired with its most common genes and DNA. TCRdb's processing, not the authors', yielded these V and J calls. The sample table records some 420,000 distinct CDR3 sequences; approximately 13% of these occur just once. The top ten constitute approximately 5.3% of the sample.

Reading the germline V gene (reference sequence) gives CDR1 SEHNR and CDR2 FQNEAQ. The CDR3 measures 14 amino acids from cysteine to phenylalanine. Of the read, only the CDR3 DNA is kept; its 42 bases are in frame from base 1. The V and J ends are trimmed by 2 bases and 3 bases, leaving 10 bases between them. This clonotype was detected ten times or more. Its antigen is not yet known. No quality values exist for individual bases; no much larger clone is one base distant. Graves' hyperthyroidism was defined as stable when no progression to ophthalmopathy occurred over 18 months of follow-up. The hyperthyroidism patients were between 18 and 65 years old and newly diagnosed, with a disease duration of less than 2 months. The study excluded patients with uncontrolled infections, other autoimmune diseases, pregnancy or lactation. Diagnoses relied on clinical symptoms, serum thyroxine and TRAb, thyroid ultrasound and orbital computed tomography. Ficoll-Paque density gradient centrifugation was used to isolate PBMCs from 9.5 to 10 ml of fresh peripheral blood. Trizol reagent was used to extract total RNA, and RNA quality was then checked on an Agilent 2100 Bioanalyzer.

Sequences were obtained from blood. This TCR was sampled from a woman aged 18-29 years with Graves' hyperthyroidism. The V and J segments used are TRBV7-9 and TRBJ2-5, with the D gene too uncertain to name. The bases read TGTGCCAGCAGCTTACAAAAACCAGAAGAGACCCAGTACTTC. The translation is CASSLQKPEETQYF.